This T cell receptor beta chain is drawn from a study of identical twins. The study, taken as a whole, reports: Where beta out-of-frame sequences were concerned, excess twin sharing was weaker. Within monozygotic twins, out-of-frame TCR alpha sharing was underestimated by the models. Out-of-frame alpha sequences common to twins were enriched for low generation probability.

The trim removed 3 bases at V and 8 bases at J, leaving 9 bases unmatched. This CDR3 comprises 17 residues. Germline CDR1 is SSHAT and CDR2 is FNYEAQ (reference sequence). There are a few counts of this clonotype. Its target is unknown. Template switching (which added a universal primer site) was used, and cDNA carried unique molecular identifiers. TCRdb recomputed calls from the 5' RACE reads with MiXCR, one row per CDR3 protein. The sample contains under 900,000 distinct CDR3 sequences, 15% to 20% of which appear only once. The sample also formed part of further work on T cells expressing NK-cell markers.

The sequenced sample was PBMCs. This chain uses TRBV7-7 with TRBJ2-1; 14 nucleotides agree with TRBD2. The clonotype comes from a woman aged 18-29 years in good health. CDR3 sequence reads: CASSLQPGLAGADEQFF. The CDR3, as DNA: TGTGCCAGCAGCTTGCAGCCGGGACTAGCGGGAGCAGATGAGCAGTTCTTC.